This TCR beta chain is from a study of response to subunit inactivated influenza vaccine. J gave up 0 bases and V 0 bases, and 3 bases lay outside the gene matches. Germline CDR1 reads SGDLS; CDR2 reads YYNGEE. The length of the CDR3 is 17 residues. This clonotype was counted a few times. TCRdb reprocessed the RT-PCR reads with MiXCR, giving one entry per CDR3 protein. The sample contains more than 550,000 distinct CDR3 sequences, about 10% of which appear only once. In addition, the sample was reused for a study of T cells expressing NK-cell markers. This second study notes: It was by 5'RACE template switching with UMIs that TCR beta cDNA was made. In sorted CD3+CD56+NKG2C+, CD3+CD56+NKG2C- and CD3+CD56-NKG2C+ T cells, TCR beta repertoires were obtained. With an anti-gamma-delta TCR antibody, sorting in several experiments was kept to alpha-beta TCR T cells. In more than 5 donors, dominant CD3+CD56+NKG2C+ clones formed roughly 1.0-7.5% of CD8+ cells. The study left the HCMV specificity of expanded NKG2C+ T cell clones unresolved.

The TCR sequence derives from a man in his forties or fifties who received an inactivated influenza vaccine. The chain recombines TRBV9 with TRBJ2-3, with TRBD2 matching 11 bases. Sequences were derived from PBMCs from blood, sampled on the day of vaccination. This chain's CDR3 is CASSVDPSGRSTDTQYF. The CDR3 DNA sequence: TGTGCCAGCAGCGTAGACCCTAGCGGGAGGAGCACAGATACGCAGTATTTT.